These 25 T cell receptor beta chains came from one sample sequenced in a study of T cells after yellow fever vaccination. TCRdb re-called the 5' RACE reads with MiXCR, one entry per CDR3 protein. The sample consists of fewer than 450,000 distinct CDR3 sequences, approximately 4.2% of them appearing once. Specimen: PBMCs, collected 5 days after the yellow fever booster vaccination. Receptors originate from a man younger than 35 who received the YFV17D yellow fever vaccine.

This clonotype was observed at least ten times. The chain has TRBV4-3 and TRBJ2-2; the D gene is possibly TRBD1 (5 bases). V lost 1 base to trimming and J lost 1 base, with 7 bases between them. This CDR3 comprises 15 residues. Per germline, CDR1 LGHNA and CDR2 YSLEER. The CDR3 nucleotides are TGCGCCAGCAGCCAAGGGGGCGGGAACACCGGGGAGCTGTTTTTT. Encoded protein: CASSQGGGNTGELFF.

The table lists this clonotype with a few counts. The rearrangement links TRBV20-1 to TRBJ1-4, with a possible D match to TRBD1 (6 bases). Trimming stripped 0 bases from V and 0 bases from J, with 11 bases between. This CDR3 has 16 amino acids. Germline CDR1 is DFQATT and CDR2 is SNEGSKA (reference sequence). CDR3 nucleotide sequence: TGCAGTGCTAGAGAGGACAGCCGTGCAACTAATGAAAAACTGTTTTTT. Encoded protein: CSAREDSRATNEKLFF.

This clonotype was seen a few times. This rearrangement joins TRBV15 to TRBJ2-5; D is unclear. Germline assignment: CDR1 LNHNV and CDR2 YYDKDF (reference sequence). Trimming removed 1 base from V and 3 bases from J, with 6 bases in between. This CDR3 is 13 amino acids long. In DNA, the CDR3 is TGTGCCACCAGCAGAGGTCTAGAAGAGACCCAGTACTTC. It translates to CATSRGLEETQYF.

This clonotype was detected a few times. The genes are TRBV5-1 and TRBJ1-5; D may be TRBD1 (5 bases). Germline V lookup: CDR1 SGHRS, CDR2 YFSETQ. CDR3 length: 17 residues. The ends were cut back, 4 bases at V and 0 bases at J, with 17 bases in the middle. The CDR3, as DNA: TGCGCCAGCAGCCCCGGACAAACGGGACTTAGCAATCAGCCCCAGCATTTT. Its translation is CASSPGQTGLSNQPQHF.

This clonotype was recorded many times. The chain is built from TRBV5-1 and TRBJ1-1; D uncertain. Germline loops: CDR1 SGHRS, CDR2 YFSETQ. The ends were cut back, 0 bases at V and 7 bases at J, with 10 bases in the middle. This CDR3 has 13 residues. The CDR3 DNA reads TGCGCCAGCAGCTTGGCCGGGCGGAGTGAAGCTTTCTTT. Amino acids: CASSLAGRSEAFF.

This clonotype showed up many times. This rearrangement joins TRBV7-9 to TRBJ2-7; tentatively, D is TRBD1 (5 bases). Germline V CDR1 and CDR2: SEHNR, FQNEAQ (reference sequence). CDR3 length: 15 residues. V was shortened by 2 bases and J by 4 bases, with 15 bases between the two germline ends. CDR3 sequence reads: CASSLFGQGPYEQYF. In nucleotides, the CDR3 is TGTGCCAGCAGCTTATTCGGTCAGGGTCCTTACGAGCAGTACTTC.

This clonotype came up many times. This chain links TRBV18 with TRBJ2-2; perhaps TRBD1 as D (6 bases). Per germline, CDR1 KGHSH and CDR2 LQKENI. V was pared by 3 bases and J by 1 base, with 12 bases between. The CDR3 is 16 residues long. Here the CDR3 reads CASSPLPGQNTGELFF. CDR3 bases: TGTGCCAGCTCACCGCTACCGGGACAGAACACCGGGGAGCTGTTTTTT.

This clonotype was seen more than once but under ten times. Here the CDR3 reads CASGGVPGNQPQHF. The CDR3 DNA is TGTGCCAGCGGAGGGGTACCGGGGAATCAGCCCCAGCATTTT. The chain carries TRBV12-3 or TRBV12-4 and TRBJ1-5; TRBD1 might be the D (5 bases). V lost 8 bases and J lost 4, with 15 bases in between. The CDR3 is made up of 14 amino acids.

The chain is built from TRBV28 and TRBJ2-3, with D perhaps being TRBD1 or TRBD2 (6 bases each). V was pared by 10 bases and J by 4 bases, with 9 bases between. The CDR3 sequence is 11 residues long. Germline CDR1 and CDR2: MDHEN and SYDVKM. The CDR3 DNA reads as TGTGCCACGGAGGGGGCAGATACGCAGTATTTT. Its protein product is CATEGADTQYF.

The chain links TRBV15 to TRBJ1-2, with D uncertain. Germline V CDR1 and CDR2: LNHNV, YYDKDF (reference sequence). The CDR3 has 14 residues. Trimming removed 3 bases at V and 8 bases at J, with 16 bases between. DNA of the CDR3: TGTGCCACCAGCAGTCCCCCCAGGAGAGACGGCTACACCTTC. It yields the protein CATSSPPRRDGYTF.

The sample holds many counts of this clonotype. The CDR3 reads CASSLRQGRFF. The CDR3 coding sequence is TGTGCCAGCAGTTTGAGGCAGGGCCGGTTCTTC. The rearrangement joins TRBV12-3 or TRBV12-4 to TRBJ2-1, with a weak D call TRBD1 (5 bases). Between the trimmed V and J ends, which lost 3 bases and 15 bases, there was a span of 12 bases. CDR3 length equals 11 residues.

The chain is built from TRBV30 and TRBJ2-7; 8 bases align to TRBD1. Per germline, CDR1 GTSNPN and CDR2 SVGIG (reference sequence). The CDR3 runs 12 residues. The CDR3 loop is CGLGQVPYEQYF. The CDR3 coding sequence is TGTGGCCTGGGACAGGTACCCTACGAGCAGTACTTC.

This clonotype appeared a few times. V gene TRBV6-5 combines with J gene TRBJ1-1; TRBD1 might be the D (6 bases). Germline CDR1 MNHEY, CDR2 SVGAGI. The V end was cut by 2 bases, the J end by 3 bases, with 10 bases between. This CDR3 comprises 14 residues. The CDR3 region is CASSYQGRDTEAFF. The CDR3 DNA sequence: TGTGCCAGCAGTTACCAGGGGCGTGACACTGAAGCTTTCTTT.

The genes are TRBV29-1 and TRBJ1-2, with D possibly TRBD1 on 5 matching bases. The V end was cut by 3 bases, the J end by 7 bases, with 18 bases between. Per the germline V gene, CDR1 is SQVTM and CDR2 is ANQGSEA. This CDR3 is 14 amino acids long. The DNA for the CDR3 is TGCAGCGTTGATCGATCGGGGCGGACTAGTGGCTACACCTTC. Translating it yields CSVDRSGRTSGYTF.

This clonotype has only a few counts. The CDR3 DNA reads TGCAGCGTGAGCGCGTATAGCAATCAGCCCCAGCATTTT. Amino acids: CSVSAYSNQPQHF. V usage is TRBV29-1 and J usage is TRBJ1-5; D unresolved. CDR3 length: 13 residues. Trimming cost V 6 bases and J 0 bases, with 9 bases left between them. Germline V CDR1 and CDR2: SQVTM, ANQGSEA. Supplemented by reference TRBV29-1 and TRBJ1-5, the full variable domain reads SAVISQKPSRDICQRGTSLTIQCQVDSQVTMMFWYRQQPGQSLTLIATANQGSEATYESGFVIDKFPISRPNLTFSTLTVSNMSPEDSSIYLCSVSAYSNQPQHFGDGTRLSIL.

The V call is TRBV20-1, the J call TRBJ2-7; 9 nucleotides agree with TRBD1. The germline V gene encodes CDR1 DFQATT and CDR2 SNEGSKA (reference sequence). The CDR3 has 15 amino acids. The V and J ends lost 5 bases and 6 bases, in that order; junction bases with no gene match: 14. The CDR3 nucleotides read TGCAGTGCTCCGCTACAGGGGGCCTTAAGGACCGAGCAGTACTTC. It translates to CSAPLQGALRTEQYF.

This clonotype was counted only a few times. The rearrangement uses TRBV18 and TRBJ2-1; TRBD2 matches 8 bases. This CDR3 has 15 residues. The ends lost 1 base at V and 5 bases at J; junction bases unmatched: 4. CDR1 and CDR2 from the germline V gene are KGHSH and LQKENI. The CDR3: CASSPRGTRDNEQFF. The CDR3 coding sequence is TGTGCCAGCTCACCACGAGGGACTAGGGACAATGAGCAGTTCTTC.

This clonotype occurred a few times. The chain combines TRBV20-1 with TRBJ1-1; D unclear. This CDR3 spans 12 amino acids. V lost 4 bases and J lost 5, with 11 bases in between. In germline, CDR1 is DFQATT, CDR2 SNEGSKA (reference sequence). The CDR3: CSAISSGTEAFF. DNA of the CDR3: TGCAGTGCTATTTCTTCGGGAACTGAAGCTTTCTTT.

This clonotype turned up a few times. This chain uses TRBV19 with TRBJ2-1; possible D gene TRBD1, 6 bases. Trimming left V 8 bases short and J 5 bases short, with 13 bases between. CDR1 and CDR2 from the germline V gene are LNHDA and SQIVND (reference sequence). CDR3 size: 13 residues. The CDR3: CASSQGPDNEQFF. DNA of the CDR3: TGTGCCAGTTCTCAGGGGCCCGACAATGAGCAGTTCTTC.

The chain combines TRBV20-1 with TRBJ2-1; TRBD2 aligns across 15 bases. The CDR3 is made up of 19 amino acids. V was pared by 2 bases and J by 4 bases, with 12 bases of the junction left unmatched. Germline V gives CDR1 DFQATT, CDR2 SNEGSKA (reference sequence). The CDR3 reads CSARTGLAGGVFMYNEQFF. The DNA for the CDR3 is TGCAGTGCTAGAACGGGACTAGCGGGGGGTGTCTTCATGTACAATGAGCAGTTCTTC.

This clonotype was seen repeatedly, ten times or more. The chain employs TRBV5-1 and TRBJ1-1; D not resolved. CDR1 SGHRS and CDR2 YFSETQ come from the germline V gene. CDR3 length: 14 residues. Deletions cut 3 bases from V and 1 base from J, with 10 bases between. The CDR3 loop reads CASSSAPPNTEAFF. In DNA form, the CDR3 reads TGCGCCAGCAGCTCGGCCCCTCCGAACACTGAAGCTTTCTTT.

The chain links TRBV9 to TRBJ2-7; 8 nucleotides match TRBD2. The V gene end was trimmed by 0 bases and the J gene end by 2 bases; junction bases not matched to a gene: 4. Germline CDR1 SGDLS, CDR2 YYNGEE. This CDR3 comprises 15 residues. Written as DNA, the CDR3 is TGTGCCAGCAGCGTAGCAGCGGGGGTTACCTACGAGCAGTACTTC. Translation: CASSVAAGVTYEQYF.

This clonotype has only a few counts. The chain is built from TRBV4-3 and TRBJ1-2; maybe TRBD1 (6 bases). This CDR3 comprises 18 residues. The V end lost 0 bases, the J end lost 8 bases, and 25 bases lay between the germline ends. Germline CDR1 and CDR2: LGHNA and YSLEER. The CDR3 DNA follows: TGCGCCAGCAGCCAAGAACTTAACCTCGCGCAGGGGCAGGGAGGCTACACCTTC. It translates to CASSQELNLAQGQGGYTF.

This chain uses TRBV28 with TRBJ2-7; D is perhaps TRBD2 (5 bases). CDR3 length: 13 amino acids. Germline CDR1 and CDR2: MDHEN and SYDVKM. Trimming stripped 5 bases from V and 6 bases from J, with 14 bases between. CDR3 amino acids: CASSRTPPGEQYV. The CDR3 region has the DNA TGTGCCAGCAGTAGGACTCCGCCTGGCGAGCAGTACGTC.

This clonotype has ten or more counts. V is TRBV11-2 and J is TRBJ1-1, with TRBD1 identical over 8 bases. This CDR3 spans 13 amino acids. Germline-derived CDR1 and CDR2 are SGHAT and FQNNGV. Losses at the gene ends were 3 bases for V and 7 bases for J; bases not matched to a gene: 4. The CDR3, as DNA: TGTGCCAGCAGCTTGGACAGGGAGGTTGAAGCTTTCTTT. This translates into CASSLDREVEAFF. Supplemented by reference TRBV11-2 and TRBJ1-1, the full variable domain reads EAGVAQSPRYKIIEKRQSVAFWCNPISGHATLYWYQQILGQGPKLLIQFQNNGVVDDSQLPKDRFSAERLKGVDSTLKIQPAKLEDSAVYLCASSLDREVEAFFGQGTRLTVV.